The 14 T cell receptor beta chains reported below all come from one sample, sequenced in a study of T cell responses to AZD1222 COVID-19 vaccine. The repertoire was sequenced with immunoSEQ multiplex PCR; TCRdb's copy has only in-frame clones and lacks some. The sample has 150,000 to 200,000 clones; approximately 91% are singletons. The starting material was peripheral blood, obtained 28 days after the second AZD1222 dose. Receptors were obtained from an adult who received the AZD1222 COVID-19 vaccine.

The gene calls are TRBV5-6 and TRBJ2-5; either TRBD1 or TRBD2 may fit D (5 bases each). The V and J ends lost 3 bases and 3 bases respectively, with 15 bases between them. Germline CDR1 and CDR2: SGHDT and YYEEEE. CDR3 length equals 15 residues. This chain's CDR3 is CASSSNRDGEETQYF. For the CDR3, the DNA is TGTGCCAGCAGCTCGAACCGGGACGGTGAAGAGACCCAGTACTTC.

This clone has just one count. The gene calls are TRBV4-3 and TRBJ1-1, with D possibly being TRBD1 (5 bases). The CDR3 contains 13 residues. Germline lookup yields CDR1 LGHNA and CDR2 YSLEER. The V and J ends lost 1 base and 3 bases respectively, with 6 bases between them. DNA of the CDR3: TGCGCCAGCAGCCAAGGGGGCTACACTGAAGCTTTCTTT. It specifies CASSQGGYTEAFF.

Notes on this clone: A read error may account for a junction end that differs from germline. The J gene is TRBJ1-2, the V gene TRBV7-9, with TRBD1 as a possible D gene (6 bases). CDR1 and CDR2 (germline): SEHNR, FQNEAQ (reference sequence). This CDR3 region has 12 residues. The CDR3 bases are TGTGCCAGCAGCTTTTTCCAGGGGCAGTCGGCCTTC. It specifies CASSFFQGQSAF.

The V gene is TRBV11-3, the J gene TRBJ1-5; TRBD1 matches 8 bases. From germline, CDR1 is SGHNT and CDR2 YENEEA. This CDR3 region has 16 residues. The J segment lost 5 bases and the V segment lost 5 bases, leaving 11 bases of the junction unmatched. CDR3 nucleotide sequence: TGTGCCAGCAGCCCTTCGGGACAGGCCTTTCATCAGCCCCAGCATTTT. Translating gives CASSPSGQAFHQPQHF.

Worth noting for this clone: Other DNA sequences in this sample translate to the same CDR3. V gene TRBV28 combines with J gene TRBJ2-1, with no clear D. Germline CDR1 MDHEN, CDR2 SYDVKM. V lost 7 bases and J 5 bases, leaving 3 bases between the germline ends. The CDR3 is 10 amino acids. The CDR3 protein is CASKDNEQFF. The CDR3 region has the DNA TGTGCCAGCAAAGACAATGAGCAGTTCTTC.

The chain employs TRBV6-1 and TRBJ1-6, with 9 bases matching TRBD1. Trimming removed 0 bases from V and 0 bases from J; junction bases left unmatched: 9. Germline lookup yields CDR1 MNHNS and CDR2 SASEGT. The CDR3 runs to 20 residues. The CDR3 spells CASSEAIFGGQGSYNSPLHF. The CDR3 DNA reads as TGTGCCAGCAGTGAAGCGATCTTCGGGGGACAGGGCTCCTATAATTCACCCCTCCACTTT.

J is TRBJ1-6 and V is TRBV5-6, with a weak D call TRBD1 (5 bases). The V end was cut by 2 bases, the J end by 0 bases, with 15 bases between. The CDR3 sequence is 18 residues long. CDR1 and CDR2 (germline): SGHDT, YYEEEE. CDR3 nucleotide sequence: TGTGCCAGCAGCTTAATAGCACAGGCGAGCTCCTATAATTCACCCCTCCACTTT. Translation: CASSLIAQASSYNSPLHF.

The chain has TRBV7-9 and TRBJ2-1, with D hard to call. Per germline, CDR1 SEHNR and CDR2 FQNEAQ (reference sequence). The CDR3 length is 14 residues. V lost 4 bases to trimming and J lost 6 bases, with 13 bases between them. The CDR3 region is CASSSAYLGNEQFF. The CDR3 DNA reads as TGTGCCAGCAGCTCGGCCTATTTAGGCAATGAGCAGTTCTTC.

The V gene is TRBV7-6, the J gene TRBJ2-3, with a possible D match to TRBD2 (6 bases). The CDR3 sequence is 17 residues long. V was pared by 4 bases and J by 0 bases, with 17 bases between. Germline V gene lookup returns CDR1 SGHVS and CDR2 FNYEAQ. CDR3 in amino acids: CASSSDGGFSSTDTQYF. In nucleotides, the CDR3 is TGTGCCAGCAGCTCGGACGGGGGTTTTTCTAGCACAGATACGCAGTATTTT.

The J gene is TRBJ1-5, the V gene TRBV19; D call uncertain. Trimming shortened V by 7 bases and J by 4 bases, and 17 bases separated the two germline ends. The V gene's germline CDR1 is LNHDA and CDR2 SQIVND (reference sequence). This CDR3 region has 15 residues. The CDR3: CASTPGGVINQPQHF. The CDR3 DNA is TGTGCCAGTACCCCGGGTGGGGTAATAAATCAGCCCCAGCATTTT.

The V gene is TRBV29-1, the J gene TRBJ2-5; 8 bases fit TRBD1. CDR1 and CDR2 from the germline V gene are SQVTM and ANQGSEA. Losses at the gene ends were 6 bases for V and 5 bases for J; bases not matched to a gene: 11. This CDR3 spans 14 amino acids. The CDR3 spells CSVIRAGGQETQYF. DNA of the CDR3: TGCAGCGTGATAAGGGCAGGGGGCCAGGAGACCCAGTACTTC.

This chain links TRBV29-1 with TRBJ1-1, with D maybe TRBD1 (6 bases). Germline assignment: CDR1 SQVTM and CDR2 ANQGSEA. The CDR3 sequence is 11 residues long. Trimming pared 3 bases from V and 11 bases from J, leaving 13 bases between. The CDR3 region has the DNA TGCAGCGTTGATGTCGGGACAAGGGCTTTCTTT. It codes for CSVDVGTRAFF.

DNA for the CDR3: TGTGCCTGGGATCGGACCCGGACTAGCGGGGGTGGTGAGCAGTTCTTC. Its protein is CAWDRTRTSGGGEQFF. This chain links TRBV30 with TRBJ2-1; 13 bases map to TRBD2. The V gene end was trimmed by 5 bases and the J gene end by 9 bases; junction bases not matched to a gene: 13. The CDR3 is 16 amino acids. The germline gives CDR1 GTSNPN, CDR2 SVGIG (reference sequence).

The chain combines TRBV5-1 with TRBJ2-5; 9 nucleotides line up with TRBD1. The germline CDR1 and CDR2 sequences are SGHRS and YFSETQ. V lost 3 bases and J lost 1; bases outside the gene matches: 7. The CDR3 length is 16 residues. CDR3 protein: CASSYRPGQGQETQYF. CDR3 bases: TGCGCCAGCAGCTACCGTCCGGGACAGGGCCAAGAGACCCAGTACTTC.